The clone carrying this T cell receptor beta chain was observed at least ten times. Its antigen is unknown. This specimen belongs to a study of neurological immune-mediated disorders. TCRdb fed the 5' RACE reads into MiXCR, producing one record per CDR3 protein. The data show 65,000 to 75,000 distinct CDR3 sequences, about 5.1% seen once. Germline V gene data show CDR1 as SQVTM and CDR2 as ANQGSEA. The V end lost 7 bases, the J end lost 0 bases, and 12 bases lay between the germline ends. The CDR3 has 13 amino acids. Study-wide points: Private repertoires in all groups were suggested, as expanded clones shared no CDR3 amino acid sequences across subjects. The repertoires of 18 of 34 multiple sclerosis patients were placed by phylogenetic grouping in a single related-CDR3 cluster, which may be a signature.

The receptor was isolated from a woman in her 70s with multiple sclerosis. The source material was PBMCs. The V call is TRBV29-1, the J call TRBJ1-2; the D gene is possibly TRBD1 (5 bases). Here the CDR3 reads CSGRDPANYGYTF. CDR3 DNA sequence: TGCAGCGGCCGGGACCCAGCTAACTATGGCTACACCTTC.